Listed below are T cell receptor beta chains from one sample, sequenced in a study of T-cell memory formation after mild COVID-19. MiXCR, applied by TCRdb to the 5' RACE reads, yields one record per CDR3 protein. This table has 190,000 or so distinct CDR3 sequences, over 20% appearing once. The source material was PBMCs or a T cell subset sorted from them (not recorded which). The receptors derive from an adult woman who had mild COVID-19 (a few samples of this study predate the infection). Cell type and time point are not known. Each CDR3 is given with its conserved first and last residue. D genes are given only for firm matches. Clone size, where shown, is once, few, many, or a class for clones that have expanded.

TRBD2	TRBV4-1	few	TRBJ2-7	TGCGCCAGCAGCCAAGATCGACTAGCGGGATACGAGCAGTACTTC	CASSQDRLAGYEQYF
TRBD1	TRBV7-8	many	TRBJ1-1	TGTGCCAGCACGGACGGGACAGGGGAAGGGGCTGAAGCTTTCTTT	CASTDGTGEGAEAFF
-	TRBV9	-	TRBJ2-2	TGTGCCAGCAGCCCACGGGACAAGGCCGGGGAGCTGTTTTTT	CASSPRDKAGELFF
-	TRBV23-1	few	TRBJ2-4	TGCGCCAGCAGTCCCCTGCGTGCCCCCAAAAACATTCAGTACTTC	CASSPLRAPKNIQYF
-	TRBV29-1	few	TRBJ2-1	TGCAGCGTTGGCGCAGGGGACCTGAGGAATGAGCAGTTCTTC	CSVGAGDLRNEQFF
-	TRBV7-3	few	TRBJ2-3	TGTGCCAGCAGCCGGGACCCGGGCACAGATACGCAGTATTTT	CASSRDPGTDTQYF
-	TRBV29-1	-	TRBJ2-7	TGCAGCGTTGAAGATGGGGCCTCCTACGAGCAGTACTTC	CSVEDGASYEQYF
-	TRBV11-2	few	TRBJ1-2	TGTGCCAGCAGCTTGACAGTCCCTATAGATGGCTACACCTTC	CASSLTVPIDGYTF
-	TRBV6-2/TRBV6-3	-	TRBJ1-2	TGTGCCAGCAGTTCCTACCAGGGGTCGGACTATGGCTACACCTTC	CASSSYQGSDYGYTF
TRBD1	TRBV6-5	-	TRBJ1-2	TGTGCCAGCAGTTACTCGCAGGGGGCCTCTGGCTACACCTTC	CASSYSQGASGYTF
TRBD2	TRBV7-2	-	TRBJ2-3	TGTGCCAGCAGCCCGGCGGGAGGGTACACAGATACGCAGTATTTT	CASSPAGGYTDTQYF
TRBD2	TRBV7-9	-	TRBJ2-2	TGTGCCAGCAGCTTTCCGCGGGGGACGAACACCGGGGAGCTGTTTTTT	CASSFPRGTNTGELFF
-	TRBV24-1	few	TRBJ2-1	TGTGCCACCAGTGCTGGGGGAGAGCAGTTCTTC	CATSAGGEQFF
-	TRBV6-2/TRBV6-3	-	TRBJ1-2	TGTGCCACCCAGGACTATGGCTACACCTTC	CATQDYGYTF
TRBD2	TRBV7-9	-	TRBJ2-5	TGTGCCAGCAGCTCCTTAGCGGGGGACGAGACCCAGTACTTC	CASSSLAGDETQYF
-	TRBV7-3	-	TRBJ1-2	TGTGCCAGCAGCACCGGGACACCCAGCTTATATGGCTACACCTTC	CASSTGTPSLYGYTF
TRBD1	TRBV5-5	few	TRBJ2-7	TGTGCCAGCAGCCAACCGGGACAGGGGTTCGAGCAGTACTTC	CASSQPGQGFEQYF